This TCR beta chain originates from a study of beta chain features in type 1 diabetes. Reverse transcription of all isolated RNA meant that expressed TCRB transcripts were sequenced. This table comes from immunoSEQ multiplex PCR, and its TCRdb copy is limited to in-frame clones, with some not included. The sample has a few hundred thousand clones; 10% to 15% are singletons. The sample holds a few counts of this clone. Stem cell-like memory, regulatory, central memory and naive CD4+ cells were sorted via CD45RO/CCR7/CD25/CD127/CD95/CD27. Input material: naive CD4+ T cells from blood. This receptor was taken from a man aged 18 to 35 in good health.

The CDR3 DNA sequence: TGTGCCAGCAGCCGAGAAGGACAGGGCGGGAACACTGAAGCTTTCTTT. Translating gives CASSREGQGGNTEAFF. The chain carries TRBV5-4 and TRBJ1-1; 8 bases agree with TRBD1. Looked up from germline, CDR1 is SGHNT and CDR2 is YYREEE (reference sequence). The CDR3 length is 16 residues. After removal of 4 bases from V and 1 base from J, the junction contained 9 bases not matched to a gene.